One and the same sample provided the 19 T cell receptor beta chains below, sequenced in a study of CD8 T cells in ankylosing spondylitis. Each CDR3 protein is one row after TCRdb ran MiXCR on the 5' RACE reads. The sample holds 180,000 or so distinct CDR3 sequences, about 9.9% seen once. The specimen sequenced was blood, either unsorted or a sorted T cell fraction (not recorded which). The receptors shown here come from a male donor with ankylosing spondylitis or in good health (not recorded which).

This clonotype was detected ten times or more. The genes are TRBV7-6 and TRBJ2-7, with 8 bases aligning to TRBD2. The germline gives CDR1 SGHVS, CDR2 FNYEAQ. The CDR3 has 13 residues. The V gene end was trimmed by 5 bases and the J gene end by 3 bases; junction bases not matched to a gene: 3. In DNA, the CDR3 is TGTGCCAGCAGCCGGGAGGGGGGCTACGAGCAGTACTTC. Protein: CASSREGGYEQYF.

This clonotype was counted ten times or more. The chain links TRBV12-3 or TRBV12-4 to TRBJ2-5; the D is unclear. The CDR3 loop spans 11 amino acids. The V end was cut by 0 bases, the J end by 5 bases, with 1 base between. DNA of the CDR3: TGTGCCAGCAGTTTAGCGGAGACCCAGTACTTC. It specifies CASSLAETQYF.

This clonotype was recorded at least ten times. As DNA, the CDR3 is TGTGCCAGCAGCCAAGATGCGGGGGGATACAATGAGCAGTTCTTC. This translates into CASSQDAGGYNEQFF. This chain joins TRBV3-1 and TRBJ2-1; 8 bases agree with TRBD2. The J segment lost 4 bases and the V segment lost 0 bases, leaving 2 bases of the junction unmatched. Germline V gene sequence: CDR1 LGHDT, CDR2 YNNKEL (reference sequence). CDR3 size: 15 residues.

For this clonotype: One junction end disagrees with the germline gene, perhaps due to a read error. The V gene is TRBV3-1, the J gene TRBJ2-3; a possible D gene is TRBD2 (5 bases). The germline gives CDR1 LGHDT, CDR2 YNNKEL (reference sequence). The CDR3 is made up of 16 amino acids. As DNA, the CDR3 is TGTGCCGGCAGCATTCGACTACCTCCGAGTGTAGATACGCAGTATTTT. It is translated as CAGSIRLPPSVDTQYF.

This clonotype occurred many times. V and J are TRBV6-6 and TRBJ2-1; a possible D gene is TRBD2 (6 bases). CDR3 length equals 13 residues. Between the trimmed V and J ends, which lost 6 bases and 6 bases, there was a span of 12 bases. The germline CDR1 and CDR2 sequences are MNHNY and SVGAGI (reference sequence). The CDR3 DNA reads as TGTGCCAGCAGCCCGGAGGGTGCCAATGAGCAGTTCTTC. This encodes CASSPEGANEQFF.

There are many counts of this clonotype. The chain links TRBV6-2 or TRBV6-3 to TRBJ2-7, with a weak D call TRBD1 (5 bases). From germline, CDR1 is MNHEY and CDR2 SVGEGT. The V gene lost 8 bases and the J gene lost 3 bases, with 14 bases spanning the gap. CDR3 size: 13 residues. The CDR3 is CASGALNGYEQYF. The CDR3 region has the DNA TGTGCCAGCGGGGCCCTGAATGGCTACGAGCAGTACTTC.

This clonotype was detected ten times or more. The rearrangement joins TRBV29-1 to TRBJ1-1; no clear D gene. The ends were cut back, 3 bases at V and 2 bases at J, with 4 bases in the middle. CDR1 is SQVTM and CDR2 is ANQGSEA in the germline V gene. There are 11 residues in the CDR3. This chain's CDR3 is CSVEGNTEAFF. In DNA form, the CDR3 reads TGCAGCGTTGAGGGTAACACTGAAGCTTTCTTT.

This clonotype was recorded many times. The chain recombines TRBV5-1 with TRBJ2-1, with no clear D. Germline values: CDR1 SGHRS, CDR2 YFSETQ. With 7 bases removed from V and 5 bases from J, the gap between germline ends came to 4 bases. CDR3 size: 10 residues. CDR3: CASGNNEQFF. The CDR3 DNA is TGCGCCAGCGGAAACAATGAGCAGTTCTTC.

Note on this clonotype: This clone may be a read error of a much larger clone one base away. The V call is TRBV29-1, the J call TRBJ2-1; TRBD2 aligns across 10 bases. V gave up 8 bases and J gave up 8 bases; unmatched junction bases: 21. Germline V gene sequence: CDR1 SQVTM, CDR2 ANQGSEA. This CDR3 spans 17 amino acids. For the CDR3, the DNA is TGCAGCTCTCAGCTAGCGGGGGACCATATATTTCTGGATGAGCAGTTCTTC. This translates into CSSQLAGDHIFLDEQFF.

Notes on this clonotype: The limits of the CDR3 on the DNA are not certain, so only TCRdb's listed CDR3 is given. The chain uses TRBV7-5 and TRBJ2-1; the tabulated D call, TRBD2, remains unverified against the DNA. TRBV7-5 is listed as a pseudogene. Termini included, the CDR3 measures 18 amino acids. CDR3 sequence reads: CISVSEAQTGTIKNEQFF.

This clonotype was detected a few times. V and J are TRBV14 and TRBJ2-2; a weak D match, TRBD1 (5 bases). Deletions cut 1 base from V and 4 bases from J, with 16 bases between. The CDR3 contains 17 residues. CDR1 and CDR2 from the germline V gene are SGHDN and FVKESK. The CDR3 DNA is TGTGCCAGCAGCCAAGTTGAACAGGCCTGGCGCACCGGGGAGCTGTTTTTT. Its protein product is CASSQVEQAWRTGELFF.

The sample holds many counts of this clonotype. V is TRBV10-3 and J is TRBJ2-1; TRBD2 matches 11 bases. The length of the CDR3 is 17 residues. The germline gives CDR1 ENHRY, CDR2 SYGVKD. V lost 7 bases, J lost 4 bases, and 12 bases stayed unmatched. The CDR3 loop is CAITPGLAGGNYNEQFF. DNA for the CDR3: TGTGCCATCACCCCCGGGCTAGCGGGGGGCAATTACAATGAGCAGTTCTTC.

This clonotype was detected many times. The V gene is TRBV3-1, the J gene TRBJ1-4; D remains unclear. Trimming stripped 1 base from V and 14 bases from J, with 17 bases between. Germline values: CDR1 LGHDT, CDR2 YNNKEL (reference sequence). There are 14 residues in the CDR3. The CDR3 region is CASSQALPDVVLFF. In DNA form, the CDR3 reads TGTGCCAGCAGCCAAGCCCTCCCGGACGTTGTCCTGTTTTTT.

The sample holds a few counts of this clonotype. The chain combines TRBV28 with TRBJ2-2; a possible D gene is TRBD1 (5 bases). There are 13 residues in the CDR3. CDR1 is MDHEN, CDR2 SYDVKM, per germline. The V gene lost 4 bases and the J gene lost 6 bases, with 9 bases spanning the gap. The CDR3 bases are TGTGCCAGCAGTTCAGGGTCCCCCGGGGAGCTGTTTTTT. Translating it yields CASSSGSPGELFF.

CDR3 residues: CASSRTGGEEAFF. Here the CDR3 DNA reads TGCGCCAGCAGCCGGACAGGGGGAGAGGAGGCTTTCTTT. The V gene is TRBV4-3, the J gene TRBJ1-1; 10 bases agree with TRBD1. The CDR3 extends over 13 amino acids. CDR1 and CDR2 from the germline V gene are LGHNA and YSLEER. With 4 bases clipped from V and 11 bases from J, the junction kept 7 bases outside the gene matches.

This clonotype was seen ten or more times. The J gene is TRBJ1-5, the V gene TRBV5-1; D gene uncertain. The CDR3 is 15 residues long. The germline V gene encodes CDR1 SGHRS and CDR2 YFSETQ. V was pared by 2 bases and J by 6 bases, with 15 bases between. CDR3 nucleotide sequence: TGCGCCAGCAGCTTAGGCGGAGCGGGTAGTCAGCCCCAGCATTTT. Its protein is CASSLGGAGSQPQHF.

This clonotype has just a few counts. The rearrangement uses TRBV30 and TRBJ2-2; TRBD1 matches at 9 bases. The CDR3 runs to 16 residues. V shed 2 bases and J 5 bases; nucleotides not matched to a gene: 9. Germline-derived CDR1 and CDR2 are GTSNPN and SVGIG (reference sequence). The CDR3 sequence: CAWSTTGTGQTGELFF. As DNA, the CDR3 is TGTGCCTGGAGTACAACCGGGACAGGGCAAACCGGGGAGCTGTTTTTT.

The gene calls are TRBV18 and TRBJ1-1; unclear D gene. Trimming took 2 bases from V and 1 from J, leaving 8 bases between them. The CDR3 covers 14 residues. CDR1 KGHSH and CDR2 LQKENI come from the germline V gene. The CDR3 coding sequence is TGTGCCAGCTCACCATTGTCTTGGAACACTGAAGCTTTCTTT. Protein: CASSPLSWNTEAFF.

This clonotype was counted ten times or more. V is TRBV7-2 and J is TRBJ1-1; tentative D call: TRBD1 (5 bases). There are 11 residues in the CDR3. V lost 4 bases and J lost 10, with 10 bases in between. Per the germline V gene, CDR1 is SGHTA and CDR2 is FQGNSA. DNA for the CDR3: TGTGCCAGCAGCTCCGACGGGGCAGCTTTCTTT. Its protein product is CASSSDGAAFF.